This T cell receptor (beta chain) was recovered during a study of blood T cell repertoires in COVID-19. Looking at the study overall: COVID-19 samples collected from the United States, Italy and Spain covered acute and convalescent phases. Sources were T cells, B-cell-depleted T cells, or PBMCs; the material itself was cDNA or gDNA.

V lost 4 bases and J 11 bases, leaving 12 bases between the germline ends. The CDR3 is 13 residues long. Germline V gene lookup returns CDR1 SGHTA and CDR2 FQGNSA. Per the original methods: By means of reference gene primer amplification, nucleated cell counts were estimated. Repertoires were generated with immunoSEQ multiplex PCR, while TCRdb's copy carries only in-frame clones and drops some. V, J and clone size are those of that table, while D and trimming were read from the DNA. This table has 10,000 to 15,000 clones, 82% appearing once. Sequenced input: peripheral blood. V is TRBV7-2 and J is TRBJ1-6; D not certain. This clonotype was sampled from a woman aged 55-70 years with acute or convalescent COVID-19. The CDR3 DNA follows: TGTGCCAGCAGCTATTCAGGCCGCCCACCCCTCCACTTT. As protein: CASSYSGRPPLHF.